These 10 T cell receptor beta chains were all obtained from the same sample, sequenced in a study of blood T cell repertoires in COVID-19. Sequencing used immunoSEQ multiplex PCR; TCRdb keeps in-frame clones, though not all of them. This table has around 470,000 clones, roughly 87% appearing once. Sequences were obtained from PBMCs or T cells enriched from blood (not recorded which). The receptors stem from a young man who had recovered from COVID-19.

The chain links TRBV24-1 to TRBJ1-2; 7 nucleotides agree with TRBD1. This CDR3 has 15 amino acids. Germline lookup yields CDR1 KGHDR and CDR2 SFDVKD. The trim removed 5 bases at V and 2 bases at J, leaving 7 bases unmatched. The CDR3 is CATSGPGQQNYGYTF. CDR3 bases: TGTGCCACCAGTGGGCCGGGACAGCAAAACTATGGCTACACCTTC.

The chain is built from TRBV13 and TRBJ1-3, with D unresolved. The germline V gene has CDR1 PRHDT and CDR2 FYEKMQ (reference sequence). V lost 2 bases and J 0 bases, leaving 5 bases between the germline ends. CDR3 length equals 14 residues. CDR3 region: CASSLLASGNTIYF. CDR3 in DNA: TGTGCCAGCAGCTTACTAGCCTCTGGAAACACCATATATTTT.

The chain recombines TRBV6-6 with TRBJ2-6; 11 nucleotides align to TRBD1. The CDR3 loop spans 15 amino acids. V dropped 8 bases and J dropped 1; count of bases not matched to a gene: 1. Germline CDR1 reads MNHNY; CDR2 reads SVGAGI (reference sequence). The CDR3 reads CASGTGGSGANVLTF. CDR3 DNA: TGTGCCAGCGGGACAGGGGGTTCTGGGGCCAACGTCCTGACTTTC.

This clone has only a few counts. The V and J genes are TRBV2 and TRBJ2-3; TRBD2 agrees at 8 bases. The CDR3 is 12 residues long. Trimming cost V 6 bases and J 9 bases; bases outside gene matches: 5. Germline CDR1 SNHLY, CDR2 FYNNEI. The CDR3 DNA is TGTGCCAGCAGCATACTAGCGGAGACGCAGTATTTT. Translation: CASSILAETQYF.

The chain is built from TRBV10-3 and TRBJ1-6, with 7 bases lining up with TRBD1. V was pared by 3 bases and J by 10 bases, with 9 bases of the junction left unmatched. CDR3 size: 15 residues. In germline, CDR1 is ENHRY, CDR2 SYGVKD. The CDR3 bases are TGTGCCATCAGTGATAGACGACAGGGTTACTCACCCCTCCACTTT. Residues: CAISDRRQGYSPLHF.

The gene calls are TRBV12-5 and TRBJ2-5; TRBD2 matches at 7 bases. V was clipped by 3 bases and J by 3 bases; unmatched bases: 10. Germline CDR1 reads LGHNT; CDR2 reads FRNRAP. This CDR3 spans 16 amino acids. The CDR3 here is CASGLPAGRVEETQYF. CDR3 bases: TGTGCTAGTGGTTTACCAGCGGGGAGAGTAGAAGAGACCCAGTACTTC.

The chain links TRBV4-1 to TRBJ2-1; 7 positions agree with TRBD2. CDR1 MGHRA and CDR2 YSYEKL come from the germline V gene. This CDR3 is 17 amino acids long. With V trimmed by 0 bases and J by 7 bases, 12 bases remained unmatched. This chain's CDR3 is CASSQDRKREGRNEQFF. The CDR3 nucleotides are TGCGCCAGCAGCCAAGACAGAAAGAGGGAGGGCCGGAATGAGCAGTTCTTC.

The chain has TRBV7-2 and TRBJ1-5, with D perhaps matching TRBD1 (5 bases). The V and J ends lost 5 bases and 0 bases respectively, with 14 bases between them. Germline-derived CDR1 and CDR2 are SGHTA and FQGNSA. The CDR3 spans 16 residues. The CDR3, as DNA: TGTGCCAGCAGCCCTGTTGGGGGGGGTAGCAATCAGCCCCAGCATTTT. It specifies CASSPVGGGSNQPQHF.

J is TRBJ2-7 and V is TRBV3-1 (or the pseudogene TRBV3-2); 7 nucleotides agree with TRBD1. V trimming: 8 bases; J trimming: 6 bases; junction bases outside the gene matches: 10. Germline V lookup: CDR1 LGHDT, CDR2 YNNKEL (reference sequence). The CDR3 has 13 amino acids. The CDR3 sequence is CASGATGVGEQYF. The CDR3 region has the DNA TGTGCCAGCGGAGCAACAGGGGTCGGCGAGCAGTACTTC.

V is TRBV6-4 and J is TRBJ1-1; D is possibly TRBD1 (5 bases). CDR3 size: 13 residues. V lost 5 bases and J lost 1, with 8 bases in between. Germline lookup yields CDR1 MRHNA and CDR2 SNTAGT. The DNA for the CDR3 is TGTGCCAGCAGTCAGACAGCGAACACTGAAGCTTTCTTT. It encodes CASSQTANTEAFF.